The rows below give T cell receptor beta chains drawn from one sample of a study of technical replicates of blood from four donors. The data were produced by immunoSEQ multiplex PCR, yet TCRdb's version contains in-frame clones alone and is incomplete. The repertoire holds about 76,000 clones, with 70% to 90% as singletons. The sample consisted of PBMCs. These receptors were collected from a human donor in good health. Some clones in this sample may be carry-over from other donors' samples. Each CDR3 is given with its conserved first and last residue. A D gene is named only where the DNA matches it firmly. Clone size is given for some rows only: seen once, a few or many times, or a class if the clone is expanded.

j_gene	abundance	d_gene	v_gene	CDR3aa	CDR3nt
TRBJ2-5	-	TRBD2	TRBV6-5	CASRRTSGGQETQYF	TGTGCCAGCAGGCGGACTAGCGGGGGCCAAGAGACCCAGTACTTC
TRBJ1-1	-	TRBD1	TRBV10-3	CAISLGTGGTEAFF	TGTGCCATCTCTCTGGGGACAGGGGGCACTGAAGCTTTCTTT
TRBJ2-7	-	-	TRBV11-2	CASSFRGQAGTTDLDEQYF	TGTGCCAGCAGCTTTCGGGGACAGGCCGGGACTACCGACCTTGACGAGCAGTACTTC
TRBJ2-3	-	-	TRBV7-6	CASSRLRGERTDTQYF	TGTGCCAGCAGCCGCCTACGCGGCGAACGCACAGATACGCAGTATTTT
TRBJ2-7	few	-	TRBV14	CASSQVISYEQYF	TGTGCCAGCAGCCAAGTTATATCCTACGAGCAGTACTTC
TRBJ2-1	-	-	TRBV7-2	CASSPTSGYNEQFF	TGTGCCAGCAGCCCCACGAGCGGTTACAATGAGCAGTTCTTC
TRBJ2-3	-	TRBD2	TRBV9	CASSTTSGSSTDTQYF	TGTGCCAGCAGCACGACTAGCGGCTCTAGCACAGATACGCAGTATTTT
TRBJ2-5	-	TRBD2	TRBV7-3	CASSLTGWEGSGGYQETQYF	TGTGCCAGCAGCTTAACGGGCTGGGAAGGTAGCGGGGGGTATCAAGAGACCCAGTACTTC
TRBJ2-2	-	TRBD2	TRBV5-4	CASSLAGVGTGELFF	TGTGCCAGCAGCCTAGCGGGAGTTGGGACCGGGGAGCTGTTTTTT
TRBJ2-7	-	TRBD1	TRBV7-9	CASRGQGMAEQYF	TGTGCCAGCAGGGGACAGGGGATGGCCGAGCAGTACTTC
TRBJ1-3	-	-	TRBV6-5	CASSTTVLSGNTIYF	TGTGCCAGCAGTACCACAGTCCTCTCTGGAAACACCATATATTTT
TRBJ2-2	-	-	TRBV29-1	CSVEEGGTHLTGELFF	TGCAGCGTTGAAGAGGGGGGAACCCACCTCACCGGGGAGCTGTTTTTT
TRBJ2-1	-	TRBD2	TRBV18	CASSPPEGRGGLDEQFF	TGTGCCAGCTCACCACCGGAGGGGCGGGGGGGCCTCGATGAGCAGTTCTTC
TRBJ2-1	-	-	TRBV7-6	CASSLDQRYNEQFF	TGTGCCAGCAGCTTGGATCAGAGGTACAATGAGCAGTTCTTC
TRBJ2-3	-	-	TRBV4-3	CASSQDGPVTDTQYF	TGCGCCAGCAGCCAAGATGGGCCAGTCACAGATACGCAGTATTTT
TRBJ2-3	once	-	TRBV9	CASSVSSPTDTQYF	TGTGCCAGCAGCGTATCTAGTCCCACAGATACGCAGTATTTT
TRBJ2-2	-	-	TRBV4-1	CASSPLGREGGGELFF	TGCGCCAGCAGCCCCCTAGGCCGGGAAGGGGGCGGGGAGCTGTTTTTT
TRBJ2-5	-	-	TRBV10-3	CAISESRGDYIQETQYF	TGTGCCATCAGTGAGTCGAGGGGGGACTACATTCAAGAGACCCAGTACTTC
TRBJ1-1	-	-	TRBV30	CAWSRQGITEAFF	TGTGCCTGGAGTCGCCAGGGCATCACTGAAGCTTTCTTT
TRBJ2-7	-	-	TRBV2	CASSANRTPYEQYF	TGTGCCAGCAGCGCCAACCGCACTCCTTACGAGCAGTACTTC